The following is a T cell receptor beta chain sequence with its context. Its antigen is still unknown. The data were produced by immunoSEQ multiplex PCR, yet TCRdb's version contains in-frame clones alone and is incomplete. Of about 17,000 clones listed, around nine tenths are singletons. The sample comes from a study of T cell clonotyping in hematopoietic cell transplantation. Points from the study as a whole: No sorting was done, leaving CD4 and CD8 contributions mixed. At the given depth, recipient repertoires were over 95% de novo clonotypes. After transplant, recipient diversity fell while pathologically expanded clonotypes grew through day 180.

The clonotype originates from a middle-aged man in good health. Some clones in this sample may be carry-over from other donors' samples. The sample comprised peripheral blood mononuclear cells.

DNA of the CDR3: TGCGCCAGCAGCTTGGGGACCGGGACTAGTGTTGATACGCAGTATTTT. The encoded protein is CASSLGTGTSVDTQYF. The chain couples TRBV5-1 to TRBJ2-3, with 8 nucleotides matching TRBD2. V trimming: 0 bases; J trimming: 6 bases; junction bases outside the gene matches: 9. The CDR3 covers 16 residues. The V gene's germline CDR1 is SGHRS and CDR2 YFSETQ.